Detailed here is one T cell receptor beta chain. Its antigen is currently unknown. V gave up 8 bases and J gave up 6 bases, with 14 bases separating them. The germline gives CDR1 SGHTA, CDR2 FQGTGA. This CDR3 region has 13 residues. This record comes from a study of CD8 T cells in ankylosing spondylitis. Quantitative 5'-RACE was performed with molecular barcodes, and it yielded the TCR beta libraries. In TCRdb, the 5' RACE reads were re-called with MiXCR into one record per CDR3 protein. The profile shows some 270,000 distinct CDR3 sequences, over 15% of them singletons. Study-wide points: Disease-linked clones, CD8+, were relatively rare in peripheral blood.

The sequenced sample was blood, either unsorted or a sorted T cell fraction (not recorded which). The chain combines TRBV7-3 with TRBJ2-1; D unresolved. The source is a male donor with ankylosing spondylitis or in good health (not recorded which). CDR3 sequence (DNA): TGTGCCAGCGGTTCGGGCTGGAGCAATGAGCAGTTCTTC. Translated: CASGSGWSNEQFF.